This T cell receptor (beta chain) appears in the sequencing data of a study of T cells in Graves' hyperthyroidism and ophthalmopathy. About the research overall: Peripheral blood was taken when the disease was first diagnosed, before any treatment began.

Comments on this clonotype: The antigen is undetermined.

Study-wide results and caveats: Expanded thyroid clonotypes (above 0.001) were mostly also found in blood. Ophthalmopathy stood apart from stable hyperthyroidism in a 13 V-J model.

Diagnosis relied on clinical symptoms, serum thyroxine and TRAb, thyroid ultrasound and orbital computed tomography. V was pared by 3 bases and J by 4 bases, with 12 bases between. Germline CDR1 and CDR2: LGHDT and YNNKEL (reference sequence). CDR3 size: 14 residues. RNA transcripts provided the source from which TCR beta CDR3 regions were amplified. With the HTBI primer set, the TCR CDR3 went through a first round of RT-PCR. TCRdb processed the multiplex PCR reads anew with MiXCR; each CDR3 protein has one entry. The sample holds 700,000 or so distinct CDR3 sequences, about 14% seen once. The TCR comes from a woman in her 50s with Graves' ophthalmopathy. The chain combines TRBV3-1 with TRBJ1-2; D ambiguous. The material sequenced was blood. The CDR3 DNA sequence: TGTGCCAGCAGCCACGCGTCAGGACCCTATGGCTACACCTTC. Protein product: CASSHASGPYGYTF.